This entry lists 30 T cell receptor beta chains sequenced from one sample in a study of control samples from healthy donors and cancer patients. Assay used: immunoSEQ multiplex PCR; TCRdb lists only in-frame clones, some missing. Altogether roughly 180,000 clones are present, more than 85% being singletons, with the ten largest covering just over 2%. The sample taken for sequencing was blood. All receptors come from a woman aged 40 to 50 in good health.

The chain employs TRBV2 and TRBJ1-2, with D possibly TRBD1 on 5 matching bases. With 6 bases removed from V and 4 bases from J, the gap between germline ends came to 18 bases. This CDR3 contains 15 residues. The germline V gene has CDR1 SNHLY and CDR2 FYNNEI. The CDR3 region has the DNA TGTGCCAGCAGCTCTGGGGGTGAATGGCTCTATGGCTACACCTTC. Its translation is CASSSGGEWLYGYTF.

The J gene is TRBJ2-5, the V gene TRBV5-5; 10 bases fit TRBD2. V dropped 0 bases and J dropped 1; count of bases not matched to a gene: 0. In germline, CDR1 is SGHKS, CDR2 YYEKEE (reference sequence). The CDR3 is 15 amino acids. The CDR3 DNA reads TGTGCCAGCAGCTTGGCTAGCGGGGGCCAAGAGACCCAGTACTTC. Protein: CASSLASGGQETQYF.

This chain links TRBV6-5 with TRBJ1-2, with no clear D. Per the germline V gene, CDR1 is MNHEY and CDR2 is SVGAGI. This CDR3 contains 14 residues. V lost 6 bases and J lost 3, with 14 bases in between. The CDR3 region is CASSSPSVYYGYTF. Here the CDR3 DNA reads TGTGCCAGCAGCTCCCCCAGCGTGTACTATGGCTACACCTTC.

V usage is TRBV2 and J usage is TRBJ1-1, with 9 bases identical to TRBD1. Germline V CDR1 and CDR2: SNHLY, FYNNEI. Trimming cost V 3 bases and J 3 bases; bases outside gene matches: 2. The CDR3 length is 14 residues. The CDR3 DNA is TGTGCCAGCAGTGATTGGACAGGGGACACTGAAGCTTTCTTT. Encoded protein: CASSDWTGDTEAFF.

On this clone: Relative to the germline gene, one junction end is altered; a read error may explain this. The V call is TRBV10-2, the J call TRBJ1-3; a possible D gene is TRBD1 (5 bases). The length of the CDR3 is 14 residues. CDR1 is WSHSY, CDR2 SAAADI, per germline. The chain's CDR3 is CASSDGTFGHTIYF. The CDR3 bases are TGCGCCAGCAGTGACGGGACTTTTGGACACACCATATATTTT.

This chain connects TRBV11-3 to TRBJ2-3; 7 bases agree with TRBD1. After removal of 1 base from V and 3 bases from J, the junction contained 7 bases not matched to a gene. CDR1 is SGHNT, CDR2 YENEEA, per germline. This CDR3 spans 16 amino acids. The CDR3 sequence is CASSLGQGSETDTQYF. The CDR3 DNA follows: TGTGCCAGCAGCTTAGGACAGGGATCGGAAACAGATACGCAGTATTTT.

The chain joins TRBV4-1 to TRBJ1-6; D might be TRBD1 (6 bases). The CDR3 spans 13 residues. Between the trimmed V and J ends, which lost 3 bases and 9 bases, there was a span of 9 bases. Germline CDR1 is MGHRA and CDR2 is YSYEKL. The CDR3: CASSQGAASPLHF. The CDR3 coding sequence is TGCGCCAGCAGCCAGGGGGCGGCTTCACCCCTCCACTTT.

In this sample, this clone turned up a few times. This sequence joins TRBV19 and TRBJ1-2, with D unclear. V lost 10 bases, J lost 4 bases, and 16 bases lay in between. Germline-derived CDR1 and CDR2 are LNHDA and SQIVND (reference sequence). The CDR3 spans 13 residues. The CDR3 DNA sequence: TGTGCCACACAAGCGGCAGGACGCTATGGCTACACCTTC. Translating gives CATQAAGRYGYTF. Complete variable domain (other parts from reference TRBV19 and TRBJ1-2): DGGITQSPKYLFRKEGQNVTLSCEQNLNHDAMYWYRQDPGQGLRLIYYSQIVNDFQKGDIAEGYSVSREKKESFPLTVTSAQKNPTAFYLCATQAAGRYGYTFGSGTRLTVV.

This clone was observed a few times. The rearrangement links TRBV10-2 to TRBJ1-6; no firm D call. The CDR3 totals 13 residues. The germline CDR1 and CDR2 sequences are WSHSY and SAAADI. V was pared by 2 bases and J by 8 bases, with 7 bases between. DNA for the CDR3: TGCGCCAGCAGTGAGGATATGGATTCACCCCTCCACTTT. Its translation: CASSEDMDSPLHF.

The chain joins TRBV28 to TRBJ2-6, with D unresolved. This CDR3 is 14 amino acids long. Between the trimmed V and J ends, which lost 4 bases and 0 bases, there was a span of 4 bases. Looked up from germline, CDR1 is MDHEN and CDR2 is SYDVKM. The CDR3: CASSSISGANVLTF. The CDR3 bases are TGTGCCAGCAGTTCGATCTCTGGGGCCAACGTCCTGACTTTC.

This clone has more than one count but fewer than ten. This chain joins TRBV6-1 and TRBJ2-5; weak D call: TRBD1 (5 bases). Looked up from germline, CDR1 is MNHNS and CDR2 is SASEGT. With 5 bases removed from V and 2 bases from J, the gap between germline ends came to 15 bases. There are 15 residues in the CDR3. The CDR3, as DNA: TGTGCCAGCAGTTCCCTTGGGGCTGAACAAGAGACCCAGTACTTC. This sequence encodes CASSSLGAEQETQYF.

This rearrangement joins TRBV19 to TRBJ2-2; D remains ambiguous. The V gene lost 7 bases and the J gene lost 1 base, with 10 bases spanning the gap. Looked up from germline, CDR1 is LNHDA and CDR2 is SQIVND (reference sequence). The CDR3 runs 14 residues. This CDR3 reads CASTPAMNTGELFF. For the CDR3, the DNA is TGTGCCAGTACCCCGGCGATGAACACCGGGGAGCTGTTTTTT.

This sequence joins TRBV2 and TRBJ2-1; the D gene is possibly TRBD1 (6 bases). The CDR3 totals 13 residues. Germline loops: CDR1 SNHLY, CDR2 FYNNEI. The V end lost 6 bases, the J end lost 4 bases, and 10 bases lay between the germline ends. The CDR3 nucleotides are TGTGCCAGCAGCTGGACAGTTTACAATGAGCAGTTCTTC. Protein product: CASSWTVYNEQFF.

The chain recombines TRBV5-4 with TRBJ2-5, with 7 nucleotides matching TRBD2. The CDR3 consists of 16 residues. J lost 4 bases, V lost 4 bases, and 13 bases had no gene match. Germline loops: CDR1 SGHNT, CDR2 YYREEE (reference sequence). CDR3 nucleotides: TGTGCCAGCAGCCTCAGCGGGGCGGAGGGGAGAGAGACCCAGTACTTC. It yields the protein CASSLSGAEGRETQYF. The full variable domain, its missing parts supplied by reference TRBV5-4 and TRBJ2-5, is ETGVTQSPTHLIKTRGQQVTLRCSSQSGHNTVSWYQQALGQGPQFIFQYYREEENGRGNFPPRFSGLQFPNYSSELNVNALELDDSALYLCASSLSGAEGRETQYFGPGTRLLVL.

This chain joins TRBV13 and TRBJ2-5; D is uncertain. V was clipped by 3 bases and J by 4 bases, with 12 bases between them. There are 14 residues in the CDR3. Germline CDR1 and CDR2: PRHDT and FYEKMQ (reference sequence). The CDR3 sequence: CASSFGVGRETQYF. DNA of the CDR3: TGTGCCAGCAGCTTTGGGGTTGGGCGAGAGACCCAGTACTTC.

The chain has TRBV7-3 and TRBJ1-1; D is undetermined. This CDR3 spans 14 amino acids. The V and J ends lost 5 bases and 6 bases respectively, with 16 bases between them. Germline assignment: CDR1 SGHTA and CDR2 FQGTGA. As DNA, the CDR3 is TGTGCCAGCAGCCCCCACACGGATGGGGCTGAAGCTTTCTTT. This sequence encodes CASSPHTDGAEAFF. Full variable domain (remainder filled in from reference TRBV7-3 and TRBJ1-1): GAGVSQTPSNKVTEKGKYVELRCDPISGHTALYWYRQSLGQGPEFLIYFQGTGAADDSGLPNDRFFAVRPEGSVSTLKIQRTERGDSAVYLCASSPHTDGAEAFFGQGTRLTVV.

The chain has TRBV14 and TRBJ1-5, with no clear D. The CDR3 spans 13 residues. CDR1 and CDR2 (germline): SGHDN, FVKESK. The V end was cut by 2 bases, the J end by 1 base, with 3 bases between. The DNA for the CDR3 is TGTGCCAGCAGCCAATTAAGCAATCAGCCCCAGCATTTT. Translation: CASSQLSNQPQHF. Supplemented by reference TRBV14 and TRBJ1-5, the full variable domain reads EAGVTQFPSHSVIEKGQTVTLRCDPISGHDNLYWYRRVMGKEIKFLLHFVKESKQDESGMPNNRFLAERTGGTYSTLKVQPAELEDSGVYFCASSQLSNQPQHFGDGTRLSIL.

The chain is built from TRBV2 and TRBJ2-5, with D uncertain. Trimming took 2 bases from V and 5 from J, leaving 12 bases between them. This CDR3 spans 14 amino acids. In germline, CDR1 is SNHLY, CDR2 FYNNEI. In DNA form, the CDR3 reads TGTGCCAGCAGTGAAACCCGGACCGGGGAGACCCAGTACTTC. This encodes CASSETRTGETQYF.

The chain employs TRBV4-2 and TRBJ1-4; TRBD1 is a possible D gene (6 bases). Trimming took 0 bases from V and 2 from J, leaving 16 bases between them. This CDR3 has 18 amino acids. CDR1 LGHNA and CDR2 YNFKEQ come from the germline V gene. The CDR3 here is CASSQDNPRRGTNEKLFF. CDR3 DNA: TGTGCCAGCAGCCAAGATAACCCGCGCAGGGGCACTAATGAAAAACTGTTTTTT.

This sequence joins TRBV29-1 and TRBJ2-5; no clear D. The V gene's germline CDR1 is SQVTM and CDR2 ANQGSEA. This CDR3 comprises 15 residues. The germline V and J ends were trimmed by 0 bases and 4 bases, with 15 bases remaining between them. CDR3 residues: CSVEDQTAGGETQYF. CDR3 DNA: TGCAGCGTTGAAGATCAAACGGCAGGTGGAGAGACCCAGTACTTC.

This clone has a single count. The V gene is TRBV7-6, the J gene TRBJ1-2; 7 bases match TRBD1. From germline, CDR1 is SGHVS and CDR2 FNYEAQ. V shed 1 base and J 3 bases; nucleotides not matched to a gene: 8. This CDR3 contains 16 residues. CDR3 loop: CASSLGTGIPDYGYTF. CDR3 DNA: TGTGCCAGCAGCTTAGGGACAGGCATACCGGACTATGGCTACACCTTC.

The chain employs TRBV18 and TRBJ2-1, with 10 bases matching TRBD2. CDR3 size: 16 residues. V was clipped by 3 bases and J by 5 bases; unmatched bases: 7. Germline lookup yields CDR1 KGHSH and CDR2 LQKENI. In DNA, the CDR3 is TGTGCCAGCTCACCCCCGAGGACTAGCGGACACAATGAGCAGTTCTTC. Encoded protein: CASSPPRTSGHNEQFF.

The CDR3 loop is CATQEVNTEAFF. DNA for the CDR3: TGTGCCACCCAGGAGGTGAACACTGAAGCTTTCTTT. This chain joins TRBV6-5 and TRBJ1-1, with D unresolved. V was cut by 10 bases and J by 0 bases, with 9 bases left in between. The germline V gene has CDR1 MNHEY and CDR2 SVGAGI. This CDR3 spans 12 amino acids.

The genes are TRBV7-9 and TRBJ2-3; 9 positions agree with TRBD2. The V gene end was trimmed by 3 bases and the J gene end by 3 bases; junction bases not matched to a gene: 4. The CDR3 totals 15 residues. Germline V gives CDR1 SEHNR, CDR2 FQNEAQ (reference sequence). DNA for the CDR3: TGTGCCAGCAGCTTCCAAGCGGGGGGTACAGATACGCAGTATTTT. It is translated as CASSFQAGGTDTQYF. Variable domain in full (rest from reference TRBV7-9 and TRBJ2-3): DTGVSQNPRHKITKRGQNVTFRCDPISEHNRLYWYRQTLGQGPEFLTYFQNEAQLEKSRLLSDRFSAERPKGSFSTLEIQRTEQGDSAMYLCASSFQAGGTDTQYFGPGTRLTVL.

This clone appeared a single time. This CDR3 reads CASSKYYEQYF. In nucleotides, the CDR3 is TGTGCCAGCAGCAAATACTACGAGCAGTACTTC. The rearrangement joins TRBV6-5 to TRBJ2-7; no reliable D call. Germline V CDR1 and CDR2: MNHEY, SVGAGI. CDR3 size: 11 residues. V shed 6 bases and J shed 3 bases, with 6 bases lying between them.

The V call is TRBV5-1, the J call TRBJ2-6, with D maybe TRBD2 (6 bases). The germline gives CDR1 SGHRS, CDR2 YFSETQ. The V end was cut by 4 bases, the J end by 2 bases, with 13 bases between. CDR3 size: 16 residues. This CDR3 reads CASSEEGYPGANVLTF. CDR3 nucleotide sequence: TGCGCCAGCAGCGAGGAGGGGTATCCTGGGGCCAACGTCCTGACTTTC.

The chain links TRBV7-2 to TRBJ1-5; TRBD1 agrees at 7 bases. CDR1 is SGHTA, CDR2 FQGNSA, per germline. The CDR3 runs 17 residues. J was trimmed by 1 base and V by 5 bases; bases with no gene match: 11. The CDR3, as DNA: TGTGCCAGCAGCCTCGGGAGGGGGCTTTCGAGCAATCAGCCCCAGCATTTT. Encoded protein: CASSLGRGLSSNQPQHF.

V gene TRBV11-2 combines with J gene TRBJ2-7; 8 bases agree with TRBD2. The CDR3 spans 13 residues. The V segment lost 5 bases and the J segment 4 bases; nucleotides outside the gene matches: 4. CDR1 and CDR2 from the germline V gene are SGHAT and FQNNGV. The CDR3 region is CASSISGGYEQYF. DNA for the CDR3: TGTGCCAGCAGCATAAGCGGGGGTTACGAGCAGTACTTC. Supplemented by reference TRBV11-2 and TRBJ2-7, the full variable domain reads EAGVAQSPRYKIIEKRQSVAFWCNPISGHATLYWYQQILGQGPKLLIQFQNNGVVDDSQLPKDRFSAERLKGVDSTLKIQPAKLEDSAVYLCASSISGGYEQYFGPGTRLTVT.

This clone was observed a single time. This chain connects TRBV5-4 to TRBJ1-1; D may be TRBD1 (6 bases). V was trimmed by 3 bases and J by 8 bases, leaving 14 bases between them. Germline-derived CDR1 and CDR2 are SGHNT and YYREEE (reference sequence). CDR3 length: 13 residues. CDR3 sequence reads: CASSYKGQPEAFF. In DNA, the CDR3 is TGTGCCAGCAGCTACAAAGGACAGCCGGAAGCTTTCTTT. The variable domain in full, with the rest retrieved from reference TRBV5-4 and TRBJ1-1, is ETGVTQSPTHLIKTRGQQVTLRCSSQSGHNTVSWYQQALGQGPQFIFQYYREEENGRGNFPPRFSGLQFPNYSSELNVNALELDDSALYLCASSYKGQPEAFFGQGTRLTVV.

V is TRBV5-5 and J is TRBJ2-7; tentative D call: TRBD2 (5 bases). V lost 0 bases and J 3 bases, leaving 16 bases between the germline ends. Germline loops: CDR1 SGHKS, CDR2 YYEKEE (reference sequence). This CDR3 contains 16 residues. Here the CDR3 DNA reads TGTGCCAGCAGCTTGGTTTGGTCCAGTGGAGGCTACGAGCAGTACTTC. Translation gives CASSLVWSSGGYEQYF.